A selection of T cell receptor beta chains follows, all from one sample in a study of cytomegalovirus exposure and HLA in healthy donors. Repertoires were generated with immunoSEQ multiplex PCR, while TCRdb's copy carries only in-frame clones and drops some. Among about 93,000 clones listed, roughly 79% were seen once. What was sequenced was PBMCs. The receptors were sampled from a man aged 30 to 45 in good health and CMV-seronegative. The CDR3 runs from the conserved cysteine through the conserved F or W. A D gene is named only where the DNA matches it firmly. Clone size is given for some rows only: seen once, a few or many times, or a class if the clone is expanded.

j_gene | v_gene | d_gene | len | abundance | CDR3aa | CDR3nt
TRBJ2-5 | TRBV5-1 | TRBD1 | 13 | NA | CASSLRQGETQYF | TGCGCCAGCAGCCTAAGACAGGGAGAGACCCAGTACTTC
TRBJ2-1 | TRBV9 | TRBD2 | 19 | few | CASSVGVLGLAEGYNEQFF | TGTGCCAGCAGCGTAGGGGTCCTCGGACTAGCGGAGGGATACAATGAGCAGTTCTTC
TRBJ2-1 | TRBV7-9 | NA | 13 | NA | CASSFDLSQEQFF | TGTGCCAGCAGCTTCGACTTATCACAAGAGCAGTTCTTC
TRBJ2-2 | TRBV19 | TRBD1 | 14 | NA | CASRGTGGTGELFF | TGTGCCAGTAGGGGGACAGGCGGAACCGGGGAGCTGTTTTTT
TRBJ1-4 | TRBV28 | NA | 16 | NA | CASSSLTLDLGEKLFF | TGTGCCAGCAGTTCTTTAACGTTAGACCTCGGGGAAAAACTGTTTTTT
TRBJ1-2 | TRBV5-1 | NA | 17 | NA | CASSLHQTVGPNYGYTF | TGCGCCAGCAGCCTCCATCAGACAGTAGGGCCTAACTATGGCTACACCTTC
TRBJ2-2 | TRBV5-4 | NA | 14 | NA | CASSFRGGPGELFF | TGTGCCAGCAGCTTTCGTGGAGGTCCCGGGGAGCTGTTTTTT
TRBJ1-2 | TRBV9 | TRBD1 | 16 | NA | CASSVPGTGVHYGYTF | TGTGCCAGCAGCGTACCAGGGACAGGGGTCCACTATGGCTACACCTTC
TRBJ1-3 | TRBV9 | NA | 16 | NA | CASSAPGGATGNTIYF | TGTGCCAGCAGCGCCCCCGGGGGGGCCACTGGAAACACCATATATTTT
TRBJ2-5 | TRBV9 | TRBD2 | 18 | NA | CASSGNLAGGALQETQYF | TGTGCCAGCAGCGGAAATTTAGCGGGAGGGGCACTCCAAGAGACCCAGTACTTC
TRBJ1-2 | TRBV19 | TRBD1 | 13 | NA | CASRGTDNYGYTF | TGTGCCAGTCGCGGGACAGATAACTATGGCTACACCTTC
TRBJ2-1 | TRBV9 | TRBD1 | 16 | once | CASSPQGASSYNEQFF | TGTGCCAGCAGCCCACAGGGGGCTAGTTCCTACAATGAGCAGTTCTTC
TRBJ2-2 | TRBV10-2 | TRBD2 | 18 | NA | CASSGLAEIDANTGELFF | TGCGCCAGCAGTGGACTAGCGGAGATCGACGCGAACACCGGGGAGCTGTTTTTT
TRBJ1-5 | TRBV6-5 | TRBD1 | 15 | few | CASSKRQGASQPQHF | TGTGCCAGCAGTAAGCGACAGGGGGCTTCTCAGCCCCAGCATTTT
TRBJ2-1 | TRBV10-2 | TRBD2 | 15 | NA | CASTRTSGSEDEQFF | TGCGCCAGCACGCGGACTAGCGGGAGCGAAGATGAGCAGTTCTTC
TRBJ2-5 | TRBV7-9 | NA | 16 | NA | CASSSRGLADQETQYF | TGTGCCAGCAGTTCGCGGGGGCTAGCGGATCAAGAGACCCAGTACTTC
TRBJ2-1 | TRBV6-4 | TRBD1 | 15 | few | CASSDSDEGAVEQFF | TGTGCCAGCAGTGACTCCGATGAGGGGGCGGTGGAGCAGTTCTTC
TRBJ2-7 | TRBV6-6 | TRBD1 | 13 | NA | CASGGQGGYEQYF | TGTGCCAGCGGGGGACAGGGGGGGTACGAGCAGTACTTC
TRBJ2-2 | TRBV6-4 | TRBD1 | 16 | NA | CASSNGDRGDTGELFF | TGTGCCAGCAGTAATGGAGACAGGGGAGACACCGGGGAGCTGTTTTTT
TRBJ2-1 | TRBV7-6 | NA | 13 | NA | CASSPTTAGIKFF | TGTGCCAGCAGCCCGACCACCGCGGGAATTAAGTTCTTC
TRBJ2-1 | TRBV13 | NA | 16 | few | CASSLGAASSYNEQFF | TGTGCCAGCAGCTTAGGCGCGGCGAGCTCCTACAATGAGCAGTTCTTC
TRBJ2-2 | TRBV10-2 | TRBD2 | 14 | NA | CASSVTSGTGELFF | TGCGCCAGCAGTGTTACTAGCGGCACCGGGGAGCTGTTTTTT
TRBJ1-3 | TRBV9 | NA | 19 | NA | CASNAGGLHGPSSGNTIYF | TGTGCCAGCAACGCCGGGGGACTGCATGGGCCGAGCTCTGGAAACACCATATATTTT
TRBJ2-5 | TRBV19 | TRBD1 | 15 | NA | CASSIGQGALETQYF | TGTGCCAGTAGTATCGGACAGGGGGCTTTGGAGACCCAGTACTTC